The clone carrying this TCR beta chain was counted between two and nine times. Its antigen is still unknown. Germline assignment: CDR1 KGHSH and CDR2 LQKENI. V lost 2 bases, J lost 4 bases, and 14 bases lay in between. The length of the CDR3 is 15 residues. The record originates from a study of graft-versus-host responses after intestinal transplantation. Whole-study context: Recipients across the board were started on anti-thymocyte globulin induction, then kept on tacrolimus and steroids for two to four years.

Method: immunoSEQ multiplex PCR; TCRdb's copy keeps in-frame clones and lacks some. The profile shows 130,000 to 150,000 clones, around 90% of them singletons. Regarding the study as a whole: Peak circulating GvH clone levels tracked with early post-transplant HvG declines. Ileal or blood samples showed some GvH clones first, and such clones were also found in recipient marrow.

This chain links TRBV18 with TRBJ1-2; D might be TRBD1 (5 bases). The source was unstimulated CD4+ T cells sorted from spleen or lymph node cells, collected before intestinal transplant. This sequence was found in a human donor who received an intestinal transplant. DNA for the CDR3: TGTGCCAGCTCACCAGAAGGGGACCCATTCTATGGCTACACCTTC. Residues: CASSPEGDPFYGYTF.